This T cell receptor (beta chain) was found in a study of blood T cell repertoires in COVID-19. Original handling: Reference gene primers were amplified, and this amplification served to estimate nucleated cell counts. Data came from immunoSEQ multiplex PCR; TCRdb stores just in-frame clones and leaves some out. The D gene and trimming were derived from the DNA, and the V and J assignments and clone size from that table. The sample gives about 180,000 clones, 70% to 90% of which show up once; 10% to 11% is in the top ten. The table lists this clone with a few counts. The germline V gene has CDR1 SEHNR and CDR2 FQNEAQ (reference sequence). This CDR3 has 13 amino acids. V was pared by 5 bases and J by 1 base, with 8 bases between.

This receptor was identified in a human donor with active or convalescent COVID-19. The donor label of this sample is uncertain. The chain employs TRBV7-9 and TRBJ1-1; D may be TRBD1 (5 bases). The sequencing sample was made of peripheral blood. CDR3 amino acids: CASSATANTEAFF. The CDR3 coding sequence is TGTGCCAGCAGCGCGACAGCGAACACTGAAGCTTTCTTT.